This T cell receptor beta chain was captured by sequencing in a study of CXCR3-negative and CXCR3-positive naive CD8 T cells (dated by TCRdb to between 2017 and 2020). Describing the broader study: In total, about 140 million TRB reads were obtained, or roughly 1.5 +/- 0.3 million reads per library. Naive subsets from a handful of donors and memory cells from 3 donors were included in the TRBV-TRBJ cluster analysis. The diversity and physicochemical repertoire analyses included 11 donors pooled from two independent experiments.

A word on this clonotype: No cognate antigen has been identified for it.

Each CD8+ T cell subset was flow-sorted in triplicate, and some 310,000 cells per subset were placed directly into RLT lysis buffer. Naive CD8+ T cells were defined stringently as CD45RO-CCR7+CD27+CD95- to exclude memory contaminants. Peripheral blood mononuclear cells were isolated from buffy coats by standard density gradient centrifugation. Naive CXCR3-negative and CXCR3-positive CD8+ T cells were flow-sorted on a FACSAria III. Total RNA was extracted from sorted cells using an RNeasy Mini Kit. Overall results and qualifications from the work: TRBV-TRBJ usage was similar between naive CXCR3-negative and CXCR3-positive cells from the same donor, while memory cells showed distinct patterns. Because CXCR3 expression was partially decreased after cryopreservation, freshly isolated PBMCs were used for most assays. Because surface CD5, which is linked to self-reactivity in mice, was comparable between the naive subsets, TCR interaction strength was also inferred from the physicochemical properties of TRB CDR3s. TRB CDR3s from CXCR3-positive naive cells showed higher hydrophobicity (lower Kidera factor 4), lower energy, and higher strength and volume indices than CXCR3-negative naive cells. Repertoire diversity was comparably high in both naive subsets but much lower in memory CD8+ T cells.

Sequencing relied on a NextSeq 550. The Human TCR Profiling Kit (MiLaboratory) was used to prepare UMI-labeled 5' RACE TRB cDNA libraries. cDNA synthesis used the entire amount of extracted RNA, and PCR amplification then used the entire amount of cDNA produced. Libraries were prepared in parallel with an identical number of PCR cycles. In the authors' own workflow: About 49,000 +/- 11,000 unique UMI-labeled TRB cDNA molecules per library were extracted with MIGEC and MiXCR, with at least two reads per UMI required. Each library averaged roughly 36,000 +/- 9,600 functional in-frame TRB CDR3 nucleotide clonotypes without stop codons. After downsampling to 5000 UMI-labeled TRB molecules per sample, diversity metrics, including normalized Shannon-Wiener and Chao1, were computed in VDJtools. For the central five CDR3 residues, VDJtools calculated physicochemical properties weighted by clonotype size, namely interaction energy, strength, volume and Kidera factor 4. Each CDR3 protein sequence appears as one entry after TCRdb reprocessed the reads, and no DNA is included. The V and J calls reflect TCRdb's pipeline rather than the authors' work. This sample's table has entries for 100,000 to 150,000 distinct CDR3 sequences. The top ten clonotypes cover approximately 0.29% of the sample.

The CDR3 runs 13 amino acids, cysteine and phenylalanine included. No DNA is given. CDR1 and CDR2 were assigned from the germline V gene as SGHVS and FNYEAQ. This receptor was identified in a human donor in good health. Some clones in this sample may be carry-over from other donors' samples. Sample: naive CXCR3- CD8+ T cells from blood. Interpreted using the paper, the cell subset or site label stands for: CD45RO-CCR7+CD27+CD95- naive CD8+ T cells lacking CXCR3 (TNR3-). The chain is made from TRBV7-6 and TRBJ1-1; the TRBD1 assignment by TCRdb is unverifiable without DNA. The CDR3 region: CASSFPGQEEAFF.